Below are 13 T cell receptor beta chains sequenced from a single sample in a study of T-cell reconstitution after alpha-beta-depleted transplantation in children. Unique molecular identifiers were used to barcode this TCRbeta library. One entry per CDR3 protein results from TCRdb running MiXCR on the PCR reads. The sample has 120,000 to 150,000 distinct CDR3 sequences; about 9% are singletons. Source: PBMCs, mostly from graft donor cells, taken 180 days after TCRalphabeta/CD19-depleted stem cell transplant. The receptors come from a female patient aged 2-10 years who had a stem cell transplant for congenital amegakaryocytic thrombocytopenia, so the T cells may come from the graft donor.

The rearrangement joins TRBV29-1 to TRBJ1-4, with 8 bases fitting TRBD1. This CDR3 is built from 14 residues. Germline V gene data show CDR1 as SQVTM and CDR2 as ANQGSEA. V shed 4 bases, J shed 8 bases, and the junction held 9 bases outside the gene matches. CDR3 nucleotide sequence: TGCAGCGTTGGCCGACAGGGGTTCGGCGAAAAACTGTTTTTT. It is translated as CSVGRQGFGEKLFF.

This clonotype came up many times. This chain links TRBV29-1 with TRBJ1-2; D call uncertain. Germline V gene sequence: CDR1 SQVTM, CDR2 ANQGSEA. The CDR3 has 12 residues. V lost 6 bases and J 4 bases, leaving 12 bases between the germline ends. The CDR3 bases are TGCAGCGTAGGCGACACCCTCTATGGCTACACCTTC. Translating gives CSVGDTLYGYTF.

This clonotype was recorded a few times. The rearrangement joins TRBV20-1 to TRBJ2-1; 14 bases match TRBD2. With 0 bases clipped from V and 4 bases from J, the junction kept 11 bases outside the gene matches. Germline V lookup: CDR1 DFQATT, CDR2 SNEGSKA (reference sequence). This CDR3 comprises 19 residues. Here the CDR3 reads CSARETGTSGSSWYNEQFF. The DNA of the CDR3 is TGCAGTGCTAGAGAAACCGGGACTAGCGGGAGTTCGTGGTACAATGAGCAGTTCTTC.

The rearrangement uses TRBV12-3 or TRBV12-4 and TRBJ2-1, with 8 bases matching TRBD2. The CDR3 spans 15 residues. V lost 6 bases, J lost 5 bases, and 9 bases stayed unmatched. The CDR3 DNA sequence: TGTGCCAGCAGCGTCGGAAGCGGGGGAGACAATGAGCAGTTCTTC. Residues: CASSVGSGGDNEQFF.

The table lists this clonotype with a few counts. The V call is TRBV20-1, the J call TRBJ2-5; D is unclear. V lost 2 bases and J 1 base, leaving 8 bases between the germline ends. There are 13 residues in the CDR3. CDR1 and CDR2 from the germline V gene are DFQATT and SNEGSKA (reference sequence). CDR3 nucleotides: TGCAGTGCTAGATATGCCGGCCAAGAGACCCAGTACTTC. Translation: CSARYAGQETQYF.

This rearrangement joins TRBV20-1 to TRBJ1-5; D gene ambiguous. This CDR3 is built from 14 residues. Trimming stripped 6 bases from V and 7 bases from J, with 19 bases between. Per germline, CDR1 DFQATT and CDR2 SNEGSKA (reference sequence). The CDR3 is CSAISQVVRQPQHF. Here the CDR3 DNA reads TGCAGTGCAATCTCTCAGGTCGTGCGGCAGCCCCAGCATTTT.

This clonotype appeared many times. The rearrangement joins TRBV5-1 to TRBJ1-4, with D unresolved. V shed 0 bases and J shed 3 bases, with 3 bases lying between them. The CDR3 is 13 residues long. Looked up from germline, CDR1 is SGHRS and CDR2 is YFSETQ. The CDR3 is CASSLAPNEKLFF. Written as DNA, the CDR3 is TGCGCCAGCAGCTTGGCCCCTAATGAAAAACTGTTTTTT.

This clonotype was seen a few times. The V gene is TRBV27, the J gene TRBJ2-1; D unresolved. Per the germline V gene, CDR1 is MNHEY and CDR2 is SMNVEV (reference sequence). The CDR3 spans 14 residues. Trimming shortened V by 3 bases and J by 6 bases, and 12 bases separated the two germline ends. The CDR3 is CASSFMVRVNEQFF. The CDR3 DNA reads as TGTGCCAGCAGTTTCATGGTCCGGGTCAATGAGCAGTTCTTC.

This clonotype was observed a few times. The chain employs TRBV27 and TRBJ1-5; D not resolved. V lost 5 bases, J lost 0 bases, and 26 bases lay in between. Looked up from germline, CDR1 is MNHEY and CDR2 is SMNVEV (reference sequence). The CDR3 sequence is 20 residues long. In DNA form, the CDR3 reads TGTGCCAGCAGTCTAAAAAGGACGCCTACCCGGGATCATAGCAATCAGCCCCAGCATTTT. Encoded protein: CASSLKRTPTRDHSNQPQHF.

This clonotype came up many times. The DNA of the CDR3 is TGTGCCAGCAGCCCTTTCCTACGTGAGCAGTACTTC. Translated, it gives CASSPFLREQYF. The genes are TRBV12-3 or TRBV12-4 and TRBJ2-7; D is ambiguous. The length of the CDR3 is 12 residues. With 6 bases removed from V and 7 bases from J, the gap between germline ends came to 13 bases.

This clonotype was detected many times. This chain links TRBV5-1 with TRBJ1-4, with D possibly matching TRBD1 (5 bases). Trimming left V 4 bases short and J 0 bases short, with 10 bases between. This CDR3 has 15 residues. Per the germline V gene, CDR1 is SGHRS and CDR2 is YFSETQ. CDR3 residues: CASSRDGATNEKLFF. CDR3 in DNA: TGCGCCAGCAGCCGGGACGGTGCAACTAATGAAAAACTGTTTTTT.

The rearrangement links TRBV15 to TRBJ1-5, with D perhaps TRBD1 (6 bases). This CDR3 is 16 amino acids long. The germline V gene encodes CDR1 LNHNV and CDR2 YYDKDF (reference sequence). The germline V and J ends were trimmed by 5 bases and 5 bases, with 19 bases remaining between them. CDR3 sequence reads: CATSAPAIRGHQPQHF. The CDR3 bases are TGTGCCACCAGCGCCCCAGCGATCAGGGGCCATCAGCCCCAGCATTTT.

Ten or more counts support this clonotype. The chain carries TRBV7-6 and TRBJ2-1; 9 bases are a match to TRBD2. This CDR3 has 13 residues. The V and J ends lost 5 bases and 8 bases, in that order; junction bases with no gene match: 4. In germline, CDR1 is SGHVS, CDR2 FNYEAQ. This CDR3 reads CASSHQREDEQFF. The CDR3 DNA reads TGTGCCAGCAGCCACCAGCGGGAGGATGAGCAGTTCTTC.